These 21 T cell receptor beta chains were all obtained from the same sample, sequenced in a study of shared clonotypes between healthy human individuals. The method was immunoSEQ multiplex PCR; TCRdb's version includes in-frame clones alone and lacks a portion of them. The sample includes about 530,000 clones, 96% of them seen just once. Material for sequencing was naive CD4+ T cells sorted from blood. Subset: CD45RA+ positively selected. The receptors originated from a woman aged 25 to 39 in good health.

The chain recombines TRBV18 with TRBJ2-7; D perhaps matches TRBD1 (6 bases). The CDR3 runs to 13 residues. The germline gives CDR1 KGHSH, CDR2 LQKENI. The ends were cut back, 4 bases at V and 6 bases at J, with 13 bases in the middle. The CDR3 loop is CASSLNKGVEQYF. DNA for the CDR3: TGTGCCAGCTCACTAAATAAGGGGGTCGAGCAGTACTTC.

The chain joins TRBV28 to TRBJ1-2; 8 positions match TRBD1. The CDR3 has 14 amino acids. Germline V gene sequence: CDR1 MDHEN, CDR2 SYDVKM. The ends lost 5 bases at V and 4 bases at J; junction bases unmatched: 6. DNA of the CDR3: TGTGCCAGCAGTGGACAGGGAGGAAGCTATGGCTACACCTTC. Protein: CASSGQGGSYGYTF.

V usage is TRBV18 and J usage is TRBJ1-2; 7 positions match TRBD1. This CDR3 has 15 residues. CDR1 and CDR2 (germline): KGHSH, LQKENI. V dropped 2 bases and J dropped 5; count of bases not matched to a gene: 8. The CDR3 DNA sequence: TGTGCCAGCTCACCAAGGGAGGGGGCGGAATATGGCTACACCTTC. Encoded protein: CASSPREGAEYGYTF.

The V gene is TRBV27, the J gene TRBJ2-7; 9 nucleotides agree with TRBD2. Germline lookup yields CDR1 MNHEY and CDR2 SMNVEV (reference sequence). This CDR3 spans 17 amino acids. The J segment lost 3 bases and the V segment lost 4 bases, leaving 13 bases of the junction unmatched. In DNA form, the CDR3 reads TGTGCCAGCAGTTGGAGGGGGACTAGCCGCTGGCACTACGAGCAGTACTTC. Its protein is CASSWRGTSRWHYEQYF.

A single count supports this clone. The rearrangement links TRBV14 to TRBJ2-1, with 13 bases aligning to TRBD2. Looked up from germline, CDR1 is SGHDN and CDR2 is FVKESK. This CDR3 has 18 amino acids. J gave up 12 bases and V 4 bases, and 18 bases lay outside the gene matches. DNA for the CDR3: TGTGCCAGCAGCCCAGGAAACTTGGGACTAGCGGGAAAGGCGGGGCAGTTCTTC. It codes for CASSPGNLGLAGKAGQFF.

The chain couples TRBV5-4 to TRBJ2-1, with 9 bases that match TRBD1. Germline V CDR1 and CDR2: SGHNT, YYREEE (reference sequence). V dropped 5 bases and J dropped 1; count of bases not matched to a gene: 4. There are 15 residues in the CDR3. Here the CDR3 reads CASRADRGSYNEQFF. The CDR3 coding sequence is TGTGCCAGCAGGGCCGACAGGGGGTCCTACAATGAGCAGTTCTTC.

V and J are TRBV28 and TRBJ2-2; D is perhaps TRBD2 (5 bases). The CDR3 is 14 amino acids. V lost 8 bases and J lost 5, with 15 bases in between. Germline assignment: CDR1 MDHEN and CDR2 SYDVKM. The CDR3 nucleotides read TGTGCCAGCCTAGGGCGGGCGGCGACCGGGGAGCTGTTTTTT. Residues: CASLGRAATGELFF. The full variable domain, with the rest looked up from reference TRBV28 and TRBJ2-2, is DVKVTQSSRYLVKRTGEKVFLECVQDMDHENMFWYRQDPGLGLRLIYFSYDVKMKEKGDIPEGYSVSREKKERFSLILESASTNQTSMYLCASLGRAATGELFFGEGSRLTVL.

The gene calls are TRBV7-9 and TRBJ2-7; 8 nucleotides align to TRBD2. The CDR3 totals 15 residues. Germline lookup yields CDR1 SEHNR and CDR2 FQNEAQ (reference sequence). The J segment lost 1 base and the V segment lost 2 bases, leaving 4 bases of the junction unmatched. The chain's CDR3 is CASSLPSSGSYEQYF. The CDR3 DNA reads as TGTGCCAGCAGCTTACCCTCTAGCGGGTCCTACGAGCAGTACTTC.

This chain links TRBV28 with TRBJ2-7; 12 bases align to TRBD2. Germline values: CDR1 MDHEN, CDR2 SYDVKM. V lost 5 bases and J lost 2; bases outside the gene matches: 7. The length of the CDR3 is 16 residues. Here the CDR3 reads CASSPGGLAGAYEQYF. The CDR3 DNA follows: TGTGCCAGCAGTCCCGGGGGACTAGCGGGTGCCTACGAGCAGTACTTC.

The genes are TRBV5-5 and TRBJ2-7, with 14 bases that match TRBD2. Germline CDR1 SGHKS, CDR2 YYEKEE (reference sequence). The V segment lost 5 bases and the J segment 1 base; nucleotides outside the gene matches: 11. This CDR3 spans 18 amino acids. This CDR3 reads CASRMGTSGRRGSYEQYF. CDR3 nucleotide sequence: TGTGCCAGCAGGATGGGGACTAGCGGGAGACGGGGGTCCTACGAGCAGTACTTC.

The gene calls are TRBV4-1 and TRBJ1-4; 10 bases are a match to TRBD1. J gave up 7 bases and V 4 bases, and 9 bases lay outside the gene matches. Germline loops: CDR1 MGHRA, CDR2 YSYEKL. The CDR3 has 16 amino acids. Here the CDR3 DNA reads TGCGCCAGCAGCCGTGATAGGACAGGGGGATTTGAAAAACTGTTTTTT. This translates into CASSRDRTGGFEKLFF.

The rearrangement links TRBV19 to TRBJ2-7; 9 nucleotides line up with TRBD2. V lost 4 bases, J lost 3 bases, and 4 bases stayed unmatched. This CDR3 contains 14 residues. The germline V gene encodes CDR1 LNHDA and CDR2 SQIVND (reference sequence). The CDR3 region has the DNA TGTGCCAGTAGTAGGTCTAGCGGGAACTACGAGCAGTACTTC. It specifies CASSRSSGNYEQYF.

The CDR3 is CASSIDSQGDRQPQHF. For the CDR3, the DNA is TGTGCCAGTAGTATAGATAGCCAGGGGGATCGTCAGCCCCAGCATTTT. The chain uses TRBV19 and TRBJ1-5; 7 bases map to TRBD1. The CDR3 runs 16 residues. The V and J ends lost 0 bases and 6 bases, in that order; junction bases with no gene match: 8. Germline V gives CDR1 LNHDA, CDR2 SQIVND (reference sequence).

The chain links TRBV9 to TRBJ2-7, with a tentative D call TRBD1 (5 bases). V gave up 0 bases and J gave up 0 bases, with 10 bases separating them. Germline CDR1 is SGDLS and CDR2 is YYNGEE. This CDR3 is 15 amino acids long. The CDR3, as DNA: TGTGCCAGCAGCGTAGATTCGACAGCCTCCTACGAGCAGTACTTC. Amino acids: CASSVDSTASYEQYF.

This chain links TRBV7-2 with TRBJ2-5, with 11 bases identical to TRBD1. CDR3 size: 15 residues. The germline V gene has CDR1 SGHTA and CDR2 FQGNSA. The junction had 7 bases not matched to a gene; V was cut back by 5 bases and J by 5 bases. The CDR3 coding sequence is TGTGCCAGCAGCCGTGGACAGGGGGCTTGGGAGACCCAGTACTTC. Protein product: CASSRGQGAWETQYF.

V and J are TRBV7-2 and TRBJ1-1; 9 positions match TRBD1. CDR3 length: 17 amino acids. Germline V gene lookup returns CDR1 SGHTA and CDR2 FQGNSA. V was clipped by 1 base and J by 4 bases; unmatched bases: 10. The chain's CDR3 is CASSLVGGGTGFTEAFF. Written as DNA, the CDR3 is TGTGCCAGCAGCTTAGTAGGCGGGGGGACAGGGTTCACTGAAGCTTTCTTT.

The chain carries TRBV21-1 and TRBJ2-1; TRBD1, the D gene given by the table, was not confirmed from the DNA. TRBV21-1 is reported as a pseudogene. This CDR3 comprises 16 residues. Written as DNA, the CDR3 is TGTGCCAGCAGCAATTGGGGCAGGGTTATCGCAAATGAGCAGTTCTTC. It specifies CASSNWGRVIANEQFF.

Here the CDR3 reads CASSPLIAGGSTGELFF. The CDR3 bases are TGTGCCAGCAGTCCCTTAATAGCGGGAGGTAGCACCGGGGAGCTGTTTTTT. The genes are TRBV28 and TRBJ2-2, with 10 bases lining up with TRBD2. Germline CDR1 is MDHEN and CDR2 is SYDVKM. The CDR3 has 17 amino acids. V lost 5 bases to trimming and J lost 4 bases; unmatched junction nucleotides: 10.

The chain carries TRBV11-2 and TRBJ2-7, with D possibly TRBD2 on 5 matching bases. The CDR3 is made up of 16 amino acids. The germline V gene encodes CDR1 SGHAT and CDR2 FQNNGV. The V end was cut by 7 bases, the J end by 0 bases, with 19 bases between. CDR3 in amino acids: CASTEYGGRFSYEQYF. In DNA form, the CDR3 reads TGTGCCAGCACTGAGTATGGCGGGCGATTCTCCTACGAGCAGTACTTC.

This chain connects TRBV28 to TRBJ2-7; 10 bases fit TRBD2. Germline-derived CDR1 and CDR2 are MDHEN and SYDVKM. The CDR3 loop spans 17 amino acids. V trimming: 8 bases; J trimming: 8 bases; junction bases outside the gene matches: 21. For the CDR3, the DNA is TGTGCCAGCTCCTCTCTAGCGGGAGACCCGTCCGGGGGAAAGCAGTACTTC. Its translation: CASSSLAGDPSGGKQYF.

The CDR3 coding sequence is TGTGCCAGCAGGGCTAGCGGTACCCAAACTCGCCCTACGCAGTATTTT. This encodes CASRASGTQTRPTQYF. The rearrangement links TRBV27 to TRBJ2-3; 7 bases fit TRBD2. This CDR3 region has 16 residues. J lost 8 bases, V lost 6 bases, and 17 bases had no gene match. Germline CDR1 MNHEY, CDR2 SMNVEV (reference sequence).